This passage covers 29 T cell receptor beta chains from one sample sequenced in a study of OX40 agonist ivuxolimab in advanced cancers. Clones were sequenced by immunoSEQ multiplex PCR, and TCRdb holds only the in-frame ones, with some missing. The sample records about 68,000 clones, about 83% being singletons. The sequencing here drew on CD4+ or CD8+ T cells sorted from blood, taken in a trial of the OX40 agonist ivuxolimab. These receptors came from an adult with an advanced solid tumor such as melanoma, head and neck, liver or kidney cancer.

The rearrangement joins TRBV5-1 to TRBJ2-6; TRBD2 is a possible D gene (6 bases). With 7 bases removed from V and 0 bases from J, the gap between germline ends came to 11 bases. Germline V gene sequence: CDR1 SGHRS, CDR2 YFSETQ. The CDR3 is 15 residues long. CDR3 region: CASRRDLSGANVLTF. The CDR3 DNA is TGCGCCAGCCGGCGGGACCTCTCTGGGGCCAACGTCCTGACTTTC.

This chain connects TRBV7-9 to TRBJ2-7, with TRBD2 identical over 9 bases. In germline, CDR1 is SEHNR, CDR2 FQNEAQ (reference sequence). The trim removed 5 bases at V and 6 bases at J, leaving 11 bases unmatched. CDR3 size: 15 residues. CDR3 nucleotides: TGTGCCAGCAGCCTTAGTGGGCGGGGGGGCGCCGAGCAGTACTTC. This translates into CASSLSGRGGAEQYF.

The chain carries TRBV11-1 and TRBJ2-5; maybe TRBD1 (6 bases). Trimming removed 0 bases at V and 4 bases at J, with 18 bases between. The CDR3 totals 17 residues. Germline-derived CDR1 and CDR2 are SGHAT and FQDESV (reference sequence). The CDR3 coding sequence is TGTGCCAGCAGCTTAGCGGCGCTTTTGGGGGCCGGAGAGACCCAGTACTTC. It is translated as CASSLAALLGAGETQYF.

This clone came up a few times. The chain combines TRBV5-6 with TRBJ2-2, with unresolved D. The CDR3 totals 15 residues. Germline V gene lookup returns CDR1 SGHDT and CDR2 YYEEEE. The V gene lost 1 base and the J gene lost 5 bases, with 12 bases spanning the gap. CDR3 sequence reads: CASSLTAFGTGELFF. The CDR3 DNA follows: TGTGCCAGCAGCTTGACAGCGTTCGGGACCGGGGAGCTGTTTTTT.

This chain connects TRBV9 to TRBJ2-3; the D gene is possibly TRBD1 (6 bases). The CDR3 consists of 16 residues. Germline V gives CDR1 SGDLS, CDR2 YYNGEE. Trimming removed 0 bases at V and 2 bases at J, with 13 bases between. CDR3 amino acids: CASSVGPQGFTDTQYF. The CDR3 DNA sequence: TGTGCCAGCAGCGTAGGCCCACAGGGTTTCACAGATACGCAGTATTTT.

The genes are TRBV11-1 and TRBJ2-3; D might be TRBD2 (6 bases). V was shortened by 5 bases and J by 1 base, with 13 bases between the two germline ends. Germline V gene lookup returns CDR1 SGHAT and CDR2 FQDESV (reference sequence). The CDR3 is made up of 15 amino acids. The CDR3 DNA reads TGTGCCAGCAGCCCGGGACTCCCTGGCACAGATACGCAGTATTTT. Translation: CASSPGLPGTDTQYF.

The J gene is TRBJ1-1, the V gene TRBV25-1, with D hard to call. Germline V gene data show CDR1 as MGHDK and CDR2 as SYGVNS. V lost 4 bases and J 1 base, leaving 13 bases between the germline ends. CDR3 length: 15 residues. CDR3 residues: CASSGKGYGNTEAFF. The DNA of the CDR3 is TGTGCCAGCAGTGGAAAAGGGTACGGGAACACTGAAGCTTTCTTT.

The chain recombines TRBV5-1 with TRBJ1-2; D is possibly TRBD1 (5 bases). V gave up 2 bases and J gave up 0 bases, with 14 bases separating them. The CDR3 has 16 residues. From germline, CDR1 is SGHRS and CDR2 YFSETQ. The CDR3, as DNA: TGCGCCAGCAGCTTATTTCCGACAGATGCTAACTATGGCTACACCTTC. This translates into CASSLFPTDANYGYTF.

This chain connects TRBV5-6 to TRBJ2-7; 8 bases line up with TRBD1. J lost 4 bases, V lost 6 bases, and 12 bases had no gene match. The CDR3 contains 15 residues. Germline V gives CDR1 SGHDT, CDR2 YYEEEE. This CDR3 reads CASTRGGTGIYEQYF. The DNA of the CDR3 is TGTGCCAGCACGAGAGGTGGGACAGGAATTTACGAGCAGTACTTC.

About this clone: The same CDR3 is also encoded by other DNA sequences in this sample. The V and J genes are TRBV18 and TRBJ2-7; TRBD1 aligns across 7 bases. J was trimmed by 2 bases and V by 2 bases; bases with no gene match: 3. Germline CDR1 KGHSH, CDR2 LQKENI. This CDR3 has 14 residues. CDR3 protein: CASSPRQGTYEQYF. The CDR3 coding sequence is TGTGCCAGCTCACCAAGACAGGGAACCTACGAGCAGTACTTC.

This chain uses TRBV7-9 with TRBJ1-2; D unclear. Trimming pared 6 bases from V and 8 bases from J, leaving 13 bases between. The CDR3 has 12 residues. Germline values: CDR1 SEHNR, CDR2 FQNEAQ (reference sequence). CDR3 region: CASSEATVGYTF. As DNA, the CDR3 is TGTGCCAGCAGTGAGGCCACGGTCGGCTACACCTTC.

This clone has more than one count but fewer than ten. This chain joins TRBV21-1 and TRBJ1-2. TRBV21-1 is termed a pseudogene. The CDR3 spans 15 residues. CDR3 sequence (DNA): TGTGCCAGCAGCAAAACGGCACTGCGGAACTATGGCTACACCTTC. It encodes CASSKTALRNYGYTF.

V gene TRBV2 combines with J gene TRBJ1-1; a weak D match, TRBD1 (6 bases). This CDR3 spans 12 amino acids. The V end was cut by 5 bases, the J end by 5 bases, with 9 bases between. Germline lookup yields CDR1 SNHLY and CDR2 FYNNEI. As DNA, the CDR3 is TGTGCCAGCAGTCTACAGGGAACTGAAGCTTTCTTT. Its translation is CASSLQGTEAFF.

V usage is TRBV19 and J usage is TRBJ2-1; D is ambiguous. Germline-derived CDR1 and CDR2 are LNHDA and SQIVND (reference sequence). V was clipped by 7 bases and J by 6 bases, with 13 bases between them. This CDR3 is 13 amino acids long. CDR3 nucleotide sequence: TGTGCCAGTACCTCCGACTTCGTCAATGAGCAGTTCTTC. Residues: CASTSDFVNEQFF. Using reference TRBV19 and TRBJ2-1 for the parts outside the CDR3, the full variable domain is DGGITQSPKYLFRKEGQNVTLSCEQNLNHDAMYWYRQDPGQGLRLIYYSQIVNDFQKGDIAEGYSVSREKKESFPLTVTSAQKNPTAFYLCASTSDFVNEQFFGPGTRLTVL.

The chain uses TRBV7-3 and TRBJ1-1; D remains unclear. CDR1 and CDR2 (germline): SGHTA, FQGTGA. This CDR3 contains 14 residues. Trimming shortened V by 1 base and J by 0 bases, and 6 bases separated the two germline ends. The CDR3 is CASSLIGLNTEAFF. The CDR3 nucleotides are TGTGCCAGCAGCTTAATCGGGTTGAACACTGAAGCTTTCTTT.

The count of this clone is one. The V call is TRBV7-2, the J call TRBJ1-2, with D possibly TRBD1 on 5 matching bases. Germline lookup yields CDR1 SGHTA and CDR2 FQGNSA. CDR3 length equals 16 residues. V lost 2 bases to trimming and J lost 4 bases, with 17 bases between them. The CDR3, as DNA: TGTGCCAGCAGCTTAACCATCGTGGGAGGGGCCTATGGCTACACCTTC. Encoded protein: CASSLTIVGGAYGYTF.

V gene TRBV7-2 combines with J gene TRBJ2-5; 12 bases agree with TRBD2. Germline V gene data show CDR1 as SGHTA and CDR2 as FQGNSA. With V trimmed by 1 base and J by 2 bases, 8 bases remained unmatched. The length of the CDR3 is 18 residues. The CDR3 DNA reads as TGTGCCAGCAGCTTAGTCCCTAGCGGGGGGGCTGGGCAAGAGACCCAGTACTTC. It encodes CASSLVPSGGAGQETQYF.

The chain combines TRBV7-2 with TRBJ1-1, with D possibly being TRBD1 (5 bases). Trimming took off 6 bases at V and 5 bases at J, with 13 bases between the two ends. CDR3 size: 13 residues. Germline CDR1 is SGHTA and CDR2 is FQGNSA. The CDR3 DNA is TGTGCCAGCAGGGGGCAGATTACAACTGAAGCTTTCTTT. Translation gives CASRGQITTEAFF.

The chain joins TRBV29-1 to TRBJ1-2; no clear D. Trimming removed 1 base from V and 4 bases from J, with 7 bases in between. Germline V lookup: CDR1 SQVTM, CDR2 ANQGSEA. CDR3 length: 12 residues. The CDR3, as DNA: TGCAGCGTTGAAGCAGAGTCCTATGGCTACACCTTC. It is translated as CSVEAESYGYTF.

The CDR3 DNA reads TGTGCCAGCTCACCCCCGGTGGGGGCGGACCCCTATGGAAACACCATATATTTT. It codes for CASSPPVGADPYGNTIYF. This chain links TRBV18 with TRBJ1-3; D perhaps matches TRBD1 (6 bases). Between the trimmed V and J ends, which lost 3 bases and 3 bases, there was a span of 21 bases. Germline V CDR1 and CDR2: KGHSH, LQKENI. CDR3 length: 18 amino acids.

A single count supports this clone. The gene calls are TRBV18 and TRBJ1-2, with D uncertain. V lost 2 bases and J 4 bases, leaving 14 bases between the germline ends. CDR1 and CDR2 (germline): KGHSH, LQKENI. The CDR3 is made up of 15 amino acids. CDR3 region: CASSPSASRTYGYTF. The CDR3 DNA reads as TGTGCCAGCTCACCATCCGCCAGCAGAACCTATGGCTACACCTTC.

The V and J genes are TRBV7-2 and TRBJ2-3; no definite D call. The ends were cut back, 2 bases at V and 1 base at J, with 4 bases in the middle. In germline, CDR1 is SGHTA, CDR2 FQGNSA. The CDR3 runs 13 residues. The CDR3 loop is CASSLYRTDTQYF. CDR3 DNA sequence: TGTGCCAGCAGCTTATATCGCACAGATACGCAGTATTTT. The entire variable domain, with the rest obtained from reference TRBV7-2 and TRBJ2-3, is as follows: GAGVSQSPSNKVTEKGKDVELRCDPISGHTALYWYRQSLGQGLEFLIYFQGNSAPDKSGLPSDRFSAERTGGSVSTLTIQRTQQEDSAVYLCASSLYRTDTQYFGPGTRLTVL.

The gene calls are TRBV28 and TRBJ2-4; TRBD1 aligns across 9 bases. Unmatched junction bases numbered 14, after V lost 4 bases and J lost 7 bases. Germline values: CDR1 MDHEN, CDR2 SYDVKM. There are 17 residues in the CDR3. CDR3 sequence (DNA): TGTGCCAGCAGTTCCATACCGGGACAGGGCGGCGTCAACATTCAGTACTTC. The encoded protein is CASSSIPGQGGVNIQYF.

The chain uses TRBV10-2 and TRBJ1-5; 10 positions match TRBD1. Per germline, CDR1 WSHSY and CDR2 SAAADI. V lost 8 bases, J lost 6 bases, and 10 bases stayed unmatched. The CDR3 extends over 15 amino acids. In DNA, the CDR3 is TGCGCCAGCGGGTGGGGACAGGGGTTGTCTCAGCCCCAGCATTTT. Translated, it gives CASGWGQGLSQPQHF.

The V gene is TRBV7-9, the J gene TRBJ1-4; the D is unclear. This CDR3 has 13 residues. Trimming left V 5 bases short and J 5 bases short, with 9 bases between. The V gene's germline CDR1 is SEHNR and CDR2 FQNEAQ (reference sequence). This chain's CDR3 is CASSTTRNEKLFF. DNA for the CDR3: TGTGCCAGCAGCACGACTCGAAATGAAAAACTGTTTTTT. Using reference TRBV7-9 and TRBJ1-4 for the parts outside the CDR3, the full variable domain is DTGVSQNPRHKITKRGQNVTFRCDPISEHNRLYWYRQTLGQGPEFLTYFQNEAQLEKSRLLSDRFSAERPKGSFSTLEIQRTEQGDSAMYLCASSTTRNEKLFFGSGTQLSVL.

J is TRBJ1-2 and V is TRBV5-4, with no clear D. V was pared by 3 bases and J by 4 bases, with 10 bases between. The CDR3 has 13 residues. CDR1 and CDR2 (germline): SGHNT, YYREEE (reference sequence). The CDR3 bases are TGTGCCAGCAGCTCGACAAGTAGCTATGGCTACACCTTC. Translating it yields CASSSTSSYGYTF.

This clone was observed a few times. J is TRBJ1-1 and V is TRBV5-6, with D maybe TRBD1 (5 bases). The CDR3 covers 15 residues. V was cut by 1 base and J by 2 bases, with 12 bases left in between. Per the germline V gene, CDR1 is SGHDT and CDR2 is YYEEEE. The CDR3 reads CASSLLGHDNTEAFF. CDR3 DNA: TGTGCCAGCAGCTTGCTGGGGCACGATAACACTGAAGCTTTCTTT.

The J gene is TRBJ1-3, the V gene TRBV6-5; perhaps TRBD1 as D (5 bases). CDR1 MNHEY and CDR2 SVGAGI come from the germline V gene. V lost 2 bases, J lost 4 bases, and 12 bases lay in between. The CDR3 spans 15 residues. The chain's CDR3 is CASSYGGLSGNTIYF. In DNA, the CDR3 is TGTGCCAGCAGTTACGGGGGGTTGAGCGGAAACACCATATATTTT.

The gene calls are TRBV6-6 and TRBJ2-3, with 7 bases aligning to TRBD2. Trimming removed 9 bases from V and 4 bases from J; junction bases left unmatched: 7. This CDR3 is built from 13 residues. Germline values: CDR1 MNHNY, CDR2 SVGAGI (reference sequence). The CDR3 nucleotides are TGTGCCAGTCTTACTAGCGCTGCAGATACGCAGTATTTT. Residues: CASLTSAADTQYF.